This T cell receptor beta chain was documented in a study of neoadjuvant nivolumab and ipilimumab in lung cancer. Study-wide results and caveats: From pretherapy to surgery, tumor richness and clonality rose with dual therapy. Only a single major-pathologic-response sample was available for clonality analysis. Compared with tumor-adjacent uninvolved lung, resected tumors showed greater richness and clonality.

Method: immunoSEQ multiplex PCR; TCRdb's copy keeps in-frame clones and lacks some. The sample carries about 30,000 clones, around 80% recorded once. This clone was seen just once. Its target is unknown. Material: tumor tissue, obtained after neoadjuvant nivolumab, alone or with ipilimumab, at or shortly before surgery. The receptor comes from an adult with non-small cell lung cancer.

Here the CDR3 DNA reads TGTGCCAGCTCACCCGGGGAACGAGAGACCCAGTACTTC. The encoded protein is CASSPGERETQYF. This sequence joins TRBV18 and TRBJ2-5, with a tentative D call TRBD2 (5 bases). Germline V gene lookup returns CDR1 KGHSH and CDR2 LQKENI. Trimming stripped 3 bases from V and 4 bases from J, with 9 bases between. The CDR3 sequence is 13 residues long. The complete variable domain, with remaining parts taken from reference TRBV18 and TRBJ2-5, reads NAGVMQNPRHLVRRRGQEARLRCSPMKGHSHVYWYRQLPEEGLKFMVYLQKENIIDESGMPKERFSAEFPKEGPSILRIQQVVRGDSAAYFCASSPGERETQYFGPGTRLLVL.